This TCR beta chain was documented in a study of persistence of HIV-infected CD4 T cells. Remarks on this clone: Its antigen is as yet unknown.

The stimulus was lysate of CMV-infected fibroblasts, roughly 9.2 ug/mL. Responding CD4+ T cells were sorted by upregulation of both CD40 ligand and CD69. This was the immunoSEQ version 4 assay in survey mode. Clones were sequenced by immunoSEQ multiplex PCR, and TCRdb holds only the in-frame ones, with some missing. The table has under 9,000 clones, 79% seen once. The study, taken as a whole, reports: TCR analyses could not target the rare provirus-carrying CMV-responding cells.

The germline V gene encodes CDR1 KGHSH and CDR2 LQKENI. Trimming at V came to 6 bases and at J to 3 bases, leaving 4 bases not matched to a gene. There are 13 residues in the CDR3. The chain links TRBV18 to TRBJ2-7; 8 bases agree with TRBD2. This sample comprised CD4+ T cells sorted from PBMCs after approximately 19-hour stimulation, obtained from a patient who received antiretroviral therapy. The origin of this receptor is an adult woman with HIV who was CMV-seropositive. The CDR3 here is CASSAGGDYEQYF. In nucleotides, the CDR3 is TGTGCCAGCTCCGCCGGGGGGGACTACGAGCAGTACTTC.